This TCR beta chain was identified in a study of blood T cell repertoires in COVID-19. Background on the study: Both acute and convalescent COVID-19 samples were obtained from the United States, Italy and Spain.

Germline values: CDR1 SGHTA, CDR2 FQGTGA. The CDR3 has 15 residues. With 5 bases removed from V and 8 bases from J, the gap between germline ends came to 19 bases. Sequencing was performed with immunoSEQ multiplex PCR; in TCRdb, only in-frame clones are kept and a portion is missing. The repertoire holds under 200,000 clones, with around 86% as singletons. Input material: peripheral blood. The gene calls are TRBV7-3 and TRBJ2-1; D is perhaps TRBD1 (5 bases). The receptor comes from a man between 65 and 80 years old who had recovered from COVID-19. CDR3 in amino acids: CASSLGGALIHEQFF. The CDR3 DNA is TGTGCCAGCAGCCTAGGTGGGGCTCTGATACATGAGCAGTTCTTC. Full variable domain (rest looked up from reference TRBV7-3 and TRBJ2-1): GAGVSQTPSNKVTEKGKYVELRCDPISGHTALYWYRQSLGQGPEFLIYFQGTGAADDSGLPNDRFFAVRPEGSVSTLKIQRTERGDSAVYLCASSLGGALIHEQFFGPGTRLTVL.